A selection of T cell receptor beta chains follows, all from one sample in a study of circulating CD8 cells and anti-PD-1 response in melanoma. TCRdb reprocessed the reads via MiXCR and lists one record per CDR3 protein. The profile covers 250 or so distinct CDR3 sequences, with less than 7.5% appearing a single time and roughly four fifths taken by the ten largest. Material: CD8+ T cells from PBMCs, obtained at baseline or after one month of anti-PD-1 therapy (not recorded which). The receptor source for this set is a human donor with melanoma. The CDR3 runs from the conserved cysteine through the conserved F or W. The order of the fields is CDR3 DNA, CDR3 protein, clone size, D gene, J gene, V gene. D genes are given only for firm matches. Only part of the rows carry a size: once, few, many, or a class if the clone is expanded.

TGTGCCAGCAGTGCGGACAGGGGATGGTACGAGCAGTACTTC CASSADRGWYEQYF large TRBD1 TRBJ2-7 TRBV6-6
TGCAGTGCTAGAGAGGGCGGTGACACTGAAGCTTTCTTT CSAREGGDTEAFF medium-sized . TRBJ1-1 TRBV20-1
TGTGCCAGCAGCCAAGTGGTGACTACAAGCTCCTACGAGCAGTACTTC CASSQVVTTSSYEQYF . . TRBJ2-7 TRBV3-1
TGTGCCAGCAGTCCTGGGATGAAGCCCCAGCATTTT CASSPGMKPQHF medium-sized . TRBJ1-5 TRBV28
TGCAGCGTGCCAAAAGGGACAGGGGTGGGCTATGGCTACACCTTC CSVPKGTGVGYGYTF medium-sized TRBD1 TRBJ1-2 TRBV29-1
TGTGCCAGCAGTCTGCGGGGCCAGTGGGAATATAGCAATCAGCCCCAGCATTTT CASSLRGQWEYSNQPQHF medium-sized . TRBJ1-5 TRBV28
TGCAGTGCTAGAGATCGCACCGAATACGAGCAGTACTTC CSARDRTEYEQYF large . TRBJ2-7 TRBV20-1
TGTGCCAGCAGTGGCGACTCAGGGCCGGAGAGCAGCAATCAGCCCCAGCATTTT CASSGDSGPESSNQPQHF large . TRBJ1-5 TRBV25-1
TGTGCCAGCAGCTTAACCCCTAGCGGGGGGGATACGCAGTATTTT CASSLTPSGGDTQYF hyperexpanded TRBD2 TRBJ2-3 TRBV7-3
TGTGCCAGCAGCTTAGGAGGGATCTATGGCTACACCTTC CASSLGGIYGYTF . . TRBJ1-2 TRBV7-2
TGTGCCAGCAGTGAGAGGGGCGGCACAGATACGCAGTATTTT CASSERGGTDTQYF hyperexpanded . TRBJ2-3 TRBV6-4
TGTGCCAGTAGTATCCGGCTGGGAAAGGGTGGATACGAGCAGTACTTC CASSIRLGKGGYEQYF large . TRBJ2-7 TRBV19
TGTGCCAGCAGCTACGGGGGACCGAACACTGAAGCTTTCTTT CASSYGGPNTEAFF medium-sized . TRBJ1-1 TRBV27
TGTGCCAGCAGCCACAATTCAGGGGCCACAGATACGCAGTATTTT CASSHNSGATDTQYF large . TRBJ2-3 TRBV11-2
TGTGCCAGCAGCCAAGTTGACAGGAACACTGAAGCTTTCTTT CASSQVDRNTEAFF few . TRBJ1-1 TRBV4-2
TGTGCCAGCAGCTTGCCGGGAGGGCTCCAAGAGACCCAGTACTTC CASSLPGGLQETQYF large TRBD2 TRBJ2-5 TRBV5-4
TGTGCCAGCTCACCACGATCAGGAACACAAGAGACCCAGTACTTC CASSPRSGTQETQYF large . TRBJ2-5 TRBV18
TGTGCCAGCAGTCCTGACCCTTCGACGGGGGAATGGTACAATGAGCAGTTCTTC CASSPDPSTGEWYNEQFF medium-sized . TRBJ2-1 TRBV12-3/TRBV12-4
TGTGCCAGCAGCTTAGGCTCGGGGCTGGGGATGAACACTGAAGCTTTCTTT CASSLGSGLGMNTEAFF large . TRBJ1-1 TRBV7-8
TGTGCCAGTAGTCCACCCCCGAGTCAGCATTTT CASSPPPSQHF large . TRBJ1-5 TRBV19
TGTGCCAGCAGCATAGCGGGGGGAACAGATACGCAGTATTTT CASSIAGGTDTQYF medium-sized TRBD2 TRBJ2-3 TRBV6-4
TGTGCCAGTAGTATAGTTACAGGTCCATACAATGAGCAGTTCTTC CASSIVTGPYNEQFF large . TRBJ2-1 TRBV19
TGTGCCAGCAGCCAAGACCTAGGAGGGGTCGATGAGCAGTTCTTC CASSQDLGGVDEQFF large . TRBJ2-1 TRBV3-1
TGCGCCAGCAGCCAAGATCTCGGGGGGGCGCTTCATGGCTACACCTTC CASSQDLGGALHGYTF medium-sized . TRBJ1-2 TRBV4-1
TGTGCCAGCAGCACCATAGGCTGGGGAGGGACCCAGTACTTC CASSTIGWGGTQYF . . TRBJ2-5 TRBV3-1
TGTGCCAGTAGTATAGGGTCTAGCGGGGGGAAAGAGACCCAGTACTTC CASSIGSSGGKETQYF few TRBD2 TRBJ2-5 TRBV19
TGTGCCAGCAGCCCGTATTGGGGGGGCGAAGGCTCCTACGAGCAGTACTTC CASSPYWGGEGSYEQYF medium-sized . TRBJ2-7 TRBV5-5
TGTGCCAGTAGCACCACGGACTCGCGTCTAGATGAGCAGTTCTTC CASSTTDSRLDEQFF medium-sized . TRBJ2-1 TRBV19
TGTGCCAGCAGCTTAGACGGGACAGGGGGTGGTAGTTCCGAGCAGTACTTC CASSLDGTGGGSSEQYF medium-sized TRBD1 TRBJ2-7 TRBV7-9
TGTGCCAGCAGCTTAGTCCTGGCTAATGAAAAACTGTTTTTT CASSLVLANEKLFF medium-sized . TRBJ1-4 TRBV7-3
TGTGCCAGTAGTATAAGCGGTGAGCAGTTCTTC CASSISGEQFF medium-sized . TRBJ2-1 TRBV19
TGTGCCAGCAGCTTGCTCGATCTCCAGAGTACTAACTATGGCTACACCTTC CASSLLDLQSTNYGYTF large . TRBJ1-2 TRBV5-6
TGCAGTGCTCAGGAGGGGACAGGGCGAATCTTAGAGCAGTACTTC CSAQEGTGRILEQYF medium-sized TRBD1 TRBJ2-7 TRBV20-1
TGTGCCAGCAGTGACGACCTCTCTGGAAACACCATATATTTT CASSDDLSGNTIYF large . TRBJ1-3 TRBV2
TGTGCCAGCAGTTTTACCTTACCAGGGTTTGGGTCTCCGGTGGCTTTCTTT CASSFTLPGFGSPVAFF medium-sized . TRBJ1-1 TRBV11-3
TGTGCCAGCAGCGGCGAGGGGACCTCTTACGAGCAGTACTTC CASSGEGTSYEQYF . . TRBJ2-7 TRBV9
TGTGCCAGCAGTGACTCTGGAGATAGCACAGATACGCAGTATTTT CASSDSGDSTDTQYF large . TRBJ2-3 TRBV6-4
TGTGCCAGCAGCTTAGCGCCTCGCGGGGCCCAAGAGACCCAGTACTTC CASSLAPRGAQETQYF medium-sized . TRBJ2-5 TRBV7-2
TGTGCCAGTATTCCCGGACAGGGTGGCACTGAAGCTTTCTTT CASIPGQGGTEAFF medium-sized TRBD1 TRBJ1-1 TRBV19
TGTGCCAGCAGTCAGCGGGACTACAATGAGCAGTTCTTC CASSQRDYNEQFF medium-sized TRBD2 TRBJ2-1 TRBV6-2/TRBV6-3
TGTGCCAGCAGTGGGGAGGGACACCTGTACCAAGAGACCCAGTACTTC CASSGEGHLYQETQYF large . TRBJ2-5 TRBV2
TGTGCCAGCAGCGGAGACAGGGGAGATAGCAATCAGCCCCAGCATTTT CASSGDRGDSNQPQHF large TRBD1 TRBJ1-5 TRBV5-6
TGTGCCAGCAGCTCGGAAGGGACTAGCGGGGGGGCCGGCTCCCACGAGCAGTACTTC CASSSEGTSGGAGSHEQYF . TRBD2 TRBJ2-7 TRBV7-2
TGTGCCAGTAGTATAGTATCCGGGACCGATGAGCAGTTCTTC CASSIVSGTDEQFF large . TRBJ2-1 TRBV19
TGCAGTGCTACCGTTCTCTCCTTTTCGGGGGATGGCTACACCTTC CSATVLSFSGDGYTF medium-sized . TRBJ1-2 TRBV20-1
TGTGCCAGCAGTTTTCTGTTGGGGACAGATACGCAGTATTTT CASSFLLGTDTQYF large . TRBJ2-3 TRBV28
TGTACCAGCAGTTACGCGGTCTACAAAGAGCAGTTCTTC CTSSYAVYKEQFF . . TRBJ2-1 TRBV27
TGCGCCAGCAGCCAAGATTGGCGGAGCAATAATGGCTACACCTTC CASSQDWRSNNGYTF medium-sized . TRBJ1-2 TRBV4-3
TGTGCCAGCAGTTTGACAGGGGACCGGACCTATGGCTACACCTTC CASSLTGDRTYGYTF medium-sized TRBD1 TRBJ1-2 TRBV12-3/TRBV12-4